The sequence of this T cell receptor (beta chain) was determined in a study of T cells in Graves' hyperthyroidism and ophthalmopathy. Uncontrolled infection, other autoimmune disease, pregnancy and lactation each barred patients from inclusion. Study-level points and caveats: The model identified upcoming ophthalmopathy a median about 7.1 months ahead of onset. Blood held most thyroid clonotypes expanded above 0.001 frequency.

About this clonotype itself: No antigen is known for it.

Amplified TCR beta CDR3 regions derived from RNA transcripts. HTBI primers drove first-round RT-PCR of the TCR CDR3. TCRdb re-derived calls from the multiplex PCR reads in MiXCR, one entry per CDR3 protein. The table shows roughly 570,000 distinct CDR3 sequences, with about half occurring only once. The CDR3 contains 15 residues. Germline V lookup: CDR1 SNHLY, CDR2 FYNNEI. V lost 7 bases and J lost 11, with 24 bases in between. This receptor was obtained from a woman aged 18-35 years with Graves' hyperthyroidism. Sequencing was done on a sample of peripheral blood or thyroid tissue (not recorded which). The V call is TRBV2, the J call TRBJ1-5; possibly TRBD1 for D (5 bases). CDR3 coding DNA: TGTGCCAGCACGTCTAGCGGGAGGGGACGGCCGACCCAGCATTTT. Protein: CASTSSGRGRPTQHF.